The 7 T cell receptor beta chains presented below share a single source sample, sequenced in a study of radiation and T cells in renal cell carcinoma. Data came from immunoSEQ multiplex PCR; TCRdb stores just in-frame clones and leaves some out. The sample has 45,000 to 55,000 clones, 80% seen once. Time point described: blood 2 weeks post-SBRT. Regarding treatment: 15 Gy SBRT to primary tumor, nephrectomy 4 weeks later. Sequencing was performed on blood, taken from a patient whose treatment included radiotherapy and nephrectomy. These receptors were taken from a woman aged 70-85 years with renal cell carcinoma.

The chain combines TRBV5-8 with TRBJ2-5; D may be TRBD1 (6 bases). Trimming removed 6 bases at V and 1 base at J, with 7 bases between. The CDR3 covers 12 residues. CDR1 and CDR2 from the germline V gene are SGHTS and YDEGEE. The CDR3 loop is CASNRVQETQYF. CDR3 DNA: TGTGCCAGCAACAGGGTCCAAGAGACCCAGTACTTC.

The CDR3 spells CASSLGLAGADTQYF. As DNA, the CDR3 is TGTGCCAGCAGCCTGGGACTAGCGGGAGCAGATACGCAGTATTTT. V and J are TRBV5-5 and TRBJ2-3, with 14 bases matching TRBD2. The CDR3 extends over 15 amino acids. The trim removed 4 bases at V and 4 bases at J, leaving 2 bases unmatched. CDR1 SGHKS and CDR2 YYEKEE come from the germline V gene (reference sequence).

This chain links TRBV4-2 with TRBJ1-2, with 7 nucleotides matching TRBD1. V dropped 1 base and J dropped 2; count of bases not matched to a gene: 4. The CDR3 covers 15 residues. Germline CDR1 LGHNA, CDR2 YNFKEQ. The CDR3 coding sequence is TGTGCCAGCAGCCAAGGACAGGGTAGAAACTATGGCTACACCTTC. It yields the protein CASSQGQGRNYGYTF.

This clone has only one observation. The chain joins TRBV28 to TRBJ1-2; a weak D match, TRBD1 (6 bases). Trimming cost V 3 bases and J 3 bases, with 11 bases left between them. The length of the CDR3 is 14 residues. CDR1 MDHEN and CDR2 SYDVKM come from the germline V gene. The CDR3 sequence is CASSFERGYYGYTF. CDR3 nucleotides: TGTGCCAGCAGTTTCGAGAGGGGGTACTATGGCTACACCTTC.

The chain links TRBV2 to TRBJ2-3; D is undetermined. Trimming took off 7 bases at V and 4 bases at J, with 3 bases between the two ends. CDR3 length equals 10 residues. The germline V gene encodes CDR1 SNHLY and CDR2 FYNNEI. The CDR3, as DNA: TGTGCCAGCATGGCAGATACGCAGTATTTT. Translated, it gives CASMADTQYF. The full variable domain, its missing parts supplied by reference TRBV2 and TRBJ2-3, is EPEVTQTPSHQVTQMGQEVILRCVPISNHLYFYWYRQILGQKVEFLVSFYNNEISEKSEIFDDQFSVERPDGSNFTLKIRSTKLEDSAMYFCASMADTQYFGPGTRLTVL.

V gene TRBV18 combines with J gene TRBJ1-4, with D tentatively TRBD1 (5 bases). Germline V gene lookup returns CDR1 KGHSH and CDR2 LQKENI. Deletions cut 6 bases from V and 1 base from J, with 15 bases between. The CDR3 has 16 amino acids. The CDR3 DNA reads as TGTGCCAGCTCTACCCGGGGCCCCGAAACTAATGAAAAACTGTTTTTT. This gives the protein CASSTRGPETNEKLFF.

The chain links TRBV7-2 to TRBJ1-1, with TRBD1 matching over 8 bases. V lost 5 bases to trimming and J lost 0 bases; unmatched junction nucleotides: 5. Per germline, CDR1 SGHTA and CDR2 FQGNSA. The CDR3 is 15 residues long. CDR3 nucleotides: TGTGCCAGCAGCCACCGGGACAGGCTGAACACTGAAGCTTTCTTT. Its protein product is CASSHRDRLNTEAFF.